Described below is a single T cell receptor (beta chain) sequence and its context. The V end was cut by 5 bases, the J end by 4 bases, with 16 bases between. Germline values: CDR1 MRHNA, CDR2 SNTAGT. The CDR3 has 15 amino acids. The source of the sample is a study of CD8 T cells in ankylosing spondylitis. From the 5' RACE reads, TCRdb called clonotypes with MiXCR, one entry per CDR3 protein. Of 250,000 to 350,000 distinct CDR3 sequences listed, 15% to 20% are singletons. The J gene is TRBJ2-3, the V gene TRBV6-4; D ambiguous. The sequencing sample was made of blood, either unsorted or a sorted T cell fraction (not recorded which). The TCR comes from a male donor with ankylosing spondylitis or in good health (not recorded which). The CDR3 loop reads CASSRRALGADTQYF. As DNA, the CDR3 is TGTGCCAGCAGTCGCCGGGCGTTGGGTGCAGATACGCAGTATTTT.